The clone carrying this TCR beta chain was detected many times. The CDR3 has 18 amino acids. Trimming cost V 0 bases and J 0 bases, with 16 bases left between them. Germline values: CDR1 ENHRY, CDR2 SYGVKD. This entry comes from a study of T-cell reconstitution after alpha-beta-depleted transplantation in children. The TCRbeta library was prepared with unique molecular identifiers. TCRdb used MiXCR to reprocess the PCR reads, holding one entry per CDR3 protein. The sample holds approximately 390,000 distinct CDR3 sequences, around 9.9% seen once. The clonotype originates from a human donor who donated a stem cell graft to a child with acute myeloid leukemia. The V call is TRBV10-3, the J call TRBJ2-3; a weak D match, TRBD1 (6 bases). Sequences were derived from PBMCs from the stem cell graft donor, sampled from the stem cell graft. Here the CDR3 DNA reads TGTGCCATCAGTGAGTCCCTTCCGACAGGTACTAGCACAGATACGCAGTATTTT. It codes for CAISESLPTGTSTDTQYF.